The clone carrying this TCR beta chain was seen once. Additional DNA sequences in this sample encode the identical CDR3. The data are from a study of shared clonotypes between healthy human individuals. Study at large: Three plates were used per donor for CD4 naive, three for CD4 memory, two for CD8 naive and one for CD8 memory.

Repertoires were generated with immunoSEQ multiplex PCR, while TCRdb's copy carries only in-frame clones and drops some. Of some 2,000,000 clones in the sample, roughly 95% were seen once. V lost 3 bases and J lost 7; bases outside the gene matches: 9. In germline, CDR1 is MNHNY, CDR2 SVGAGI (reference sequence). The CDR3 is 14 residues long. The sequence came from a man younger than 30 in good health. Material for sequencing was naive CD4+ T cells sorted from blood. This sample's subset: CD45RA+ positively selected. V gene TRBV6-6 combines with J gene TRBJ2-7; 7 nucleotides align to TRBD2. The CDR3 DNA is TGTGCCAGCAGTTATGGGGTTTGGGGGGGGGAGCAGTACTTC. Translation: CASSYGVWGGEQYF.